Shown below are 9 T cell receptor beta chains from a single sample sequenced in a study of blood T cell repertoires in COVID-19. The protocol was immunoSEQ multiplex PCR, while the TCRdb copy is restricted to in-frame clones and leaves out a portion. The sample consists of about 260,000 clones, around 90% of them appearing once. Specimen: PBMCs or T cells enriched from blood (not recorded which). Receptor source: a man aged 35 to 55 who had been exposed to COVID-19.

The chain has TRBV7-3 and TRBJ2-3; TRBD2 agrees at 8 bases. V shed 5 bases and J 1 base; nucleotides not matched to a gene: 8. The CDR3 covers 16 residues. CDR1 and CDR2 (germline): SGHTA, FQGTGA. The CDR3 coding sequence is TGTGCCAGCAGCGAGGGGATAGCGGGACGCACAGATACGCAGTATTTT. Its protein product is CASSEGIAGRTDTQYF.

This chain joins TRBV13 and TRBJ2-5; 7 bases match TRBD2. The CDR3 is made up of 15 amino acids. From germline, CDR1 is PRHDT and CDR2 FYEKMQ (reference sequence). V shed 5 bases, J shed 5 bases, and the junction held 11 bases outside the gene matches. The CDR3 DNA reads TGTGCCAGCAGCGCGTTTAGCGGGTTTCGCGAGACCCAGTACTTC. Protein: CASSAFSGFRETQYF.

V is TRBV10-2 and J is TRBJ1-6; tentative D call: TRBD1 (5 bases). The germline gives CDR1 WSHSY, CDR2 SAAADI. The CDR3 is 13 residues long. Trimming shortened V by 4 bases and J by 7 bases, and 8 bases separated the two germline ends. Here the CDR3 DNA reads TGCGCCAGCAGTGGGGGGGAGAATTCACCCCTCCACTTT. Translation: CASSGGENSPLHF.

The chain joins TRBV28 to TRBJ1-2; D gene ambiguous. V dropped 3 bases and J dropped 0 bases, with 5 bases sitting between them. Looked up from germline, CDR1 is MDHEN and CDR2 is SYDVKM. The CDR3 has 13 residues. The CDR3 loop is CASSFVANYGYTF. CDR3 nucleotides: TGTGCCAGCAGTTTTGTCGCTAACTATGGCTACACCTTC.

The chain joins TRBV10-3 to TRBJ1-3, with D tentatively TRBD1 (5 bases). The CDR3 has 15 residues. V shed 9 bases and J shed 0 bases, with 15 bases lying between them. Germline V gene data show CDR1 as ENHRY and CDR2 as SYGVKD. CDR3: CAMGGERSSGNTIYF. The CDR3 DNA reads as TGTGCCATGGGGGGGGAACGGAGCTCTGGAAACACCATATATTTT.

The V and J genes are TRBV18 and TRBJ1-5; D is unresolved. V was cut by 2 bases and J by 2 bases, with 10 bases left in between. Per the germline V gene, CDR1 is KGHSH and CDR2 is LQKENI. There are 15 residues in the CDR3. The CDR3, as DNA: TGTGCCAGCTCACCAAGCAATGATGGCAATCAGCCCCAGCATTTT. Translating it yields CASSPSNDGNQPQHF.

The chain couples TRBV27 to TRBJ2-1, with D possibly being TRBD1 (6 bases). V was pared by 7 bases and J by 8 bases, with 15 bases between. CDR3 length: 13 amino acids. Per germline, CDR1 MNHEY and CDR2 SMNVEV (reference sequence). The DNA of the CDR3 is TGTGCCAGCAAAGCAGGGGTTAGCGATGAGCAGTTCTTC. It specifies CASKAGVSDEQFF.

The chain joins TRBV10-3 to TRBJ1-5; possible D gene TRBD1, 5 bases. Germline CDR1 and CDR2: ENHRY and SYGVKD. V was trimmed by 0 bases and J by 7 bases, leaving 10 bases between them. The CDR3 is 14 residues long. The CDR3 spells CAISESGGDQPQHF. The DNA for the CDR3 is TGTGCCATCAGTGAGTCCGGGGGGGACCAGCCCCAGCATTTT.

The rearrangement joins TRBV30 to TRBJ2-2; D gene unclear. This CDR3 comprises 14 residues. From germline, CDR1 is GTSNPN and CDR2 SVGIG (reference sequence). V lost 3 bases and J lost 2, with 10 bases in between. In DNA, the CDR3 is TGTGCCTGGAGGACTCCTATTAACACCGGGGAGCTGTTTTTT. It specifies CAWRTPINTGELFF. Drawing the rest from reference TRBV30 and TRBJ2-2, the complete variable domain is SQTIHQWPATLVQPVGSPLSLECTVEGTSNPNLYWYRQAAGRGLQLLFYSVGIGQISSEVPQNLSASRPQDRQFILSSKKLLLSDSGFYLCAWRTPINTGELFFGEGSRLTVL.